The entry below describes one TCR beta chain. CDR1 is SGHRS, CDR2 YFSETQ, per germline. This CDR3 is 15 amino acids long. With 1 base removed from V and 4 bases from J, the gap between germline ends came to 11 bases. As processed by the authors: The assay estimated nucleated cells by amplifying reference gene primers. TCRdb's table, derived via immunoSEQ multiplex PCR, lists solely in-frame clones and lacks some. D and trimming were read from the DNA, whereas the V and J calls and clone size are those reported in that table. The sample includes about 400,000 clones, about 90% seen only once; the top ten take around 3%. This sample is drawn from a study of blood T cell repertoires in COVID-19. Study context: COVID-19 samples from acute and convalescent phases originated in the United States, Italy and Spain.

Living in 24 US areas, the participants were between about 18 and 90 years of age. The source is a woman aged 25 to 39 who had recovered from COVID-19. Sequencing input: PBMCs or T cells enriched from blood (not recorded which). The chain employs TRBV5-1 and TRBJ1-4; D gene ambiguous. The CDR3, as DNA: TGCGCCAGCAGCTTGCAAAGTCCCTATAATGAAAAACTGTTTTTT. The encoded protein is CASSLQSPYNEKLFF.